This T cell receptor beta chain was recorded in a study of blood T cell repertoires in COVID-19 (dated by TCRdb to 2018 to 2020). With regard to the full study: The collaborator samples originated in the United States, Italy and Spain and spanned the acute and convalescent phases of COVID-19. The material from the prospective study consisted of cDNA or gDNA derived from T cells, B-cell-depleted T cells, or PBMCs. Subjects who had been exposed to COVID-19, were actively infected with it, or had recovered from it provided the deeply sampled blood TCRbeta repertoires that made up the dataset. The repertoires were released in a freely available public database meant as a resource for research on the immune response to SARS-CoV-2. The samples were drawn from the first 160 participants of the ongoing ImmuneRACE study and from 1,254 subjects provided by 6 global collaborators. A de-identified subject ID, COVID-19 status, age in years and sex were almost always included in the sample metadata. Where HLA class I and class II types were available, the types were taken from metadata supplied by the sample provider, not from assay-based typing. General conclusions and limits of the study: The quantity of clinical and demographic metadata differed by source and by participant and was supplied without curation.

One collaborating source in Seattle enrolled patients while the patients were actively infected and followed the patients over time throughout the course of disease. Collaborating institutions collected whole blood in K2EDTA tubes following their own protocols. Collaborator samples were shipped for TCRbeta analysis as frozen whole blood, isolated PBMCs, or DNA extracted from either sample type. This clone has at least ten counts. It lacks a known antigen. No much larger clonotype is one base removed from it; base qualities were not supplied. TCRbeta CDR3 regions were amplified from genomic DNA by means of the immunoSEQ Assay, a bias-controlled multiplex PCR. On the study's bioinformatics: The number of nucleated cells in each sample was estimated by amplification of reference gene primers within the assay. Sequence reads were collapsed and filtered to measure the absolute abundance of every unique TCRbeta CDR3 rearrangement. Productive Simpson clonality was computed per sample as the square root of Simpson's diversity index over productive rearrangements. TCRdb limited this immuneACCESS table to in-frame rearrangements with V and J called. A share of clones is missing; checked studies link under half to unresolved V genes, and the rest is unexplained. The DNA was the basis for D and trimming; V, J and clone size are from that table. For this sample the table gives 200,000 to 250,000 clones, of which about 90% were detected only once. Of the sample, about 0.8% falls within the top ten clones.

The sequence was collected from a man between 25 and 39 years old with COVID-19, enrolled during active disease. Sequenced: peripheral blood.

The sequenced DNA: TGCGCCAGCAGCTCCGTCAGCCAGGGTAGTGAGCAGTTCTTC. It specifies CASSSVSQGSEQFF. Here the chain combines TRBV5-1 and TRBJ2-1; a tentative D call is TRBD1 (5 bases match). From the cysteine up to the phenylalanine, the CDR3 has a length of 14 residues. Only CDR3 DNA remains: 42 bases, in frame from the first base. CDR1 SGHRS and CDR2 YFSETQ were looked up in the germline V gene. Trimming at the junction amounts to 3 bases on V and 9 bases on J, and the germline ends lie 16 bases apart. With the portions outside the CDR3 filled from the reference TRBV5-1 and TRBJ2-1 genes, the complete variable region becomes KAGVTQTPRYLIKTRGQQVTLSCSPISGHRSVSWYQQTPGQGLQFLFEYFSETQRNKGNFPGRFSGRQFSNSRSEMNVSTLELGDSALYLCASSSVSQGSEQFFGPGTRLTVL.